This record covers a single T cell receptor (beta chain). This sample includes further DNA sequences coding for the same CDR3. This specimen comes from a study of blood T cell repertoires in COVID-19. Overall study: In each case, the material was cDNA or gDNA derived from T cells, B-cell-depleted T cells, or PBMCs.

In assigning cohorts, the study relied on participant-reported clinical history. The germline V and J ends were trimmed by 3 bases and 4 bases, with 7 bases remaining between them. CDR1 SEHNR and CDR2 FQNEAQ come from the germline V gene (reference sequence). The CDR3 is 13 residues long. Using immunoSEQ multiplex PCR, the repertoire was profiled, and TCRdb retains in-frame clones only, with some absent. Among around 200,000 clones listed, around 90% were seen once. Input material: PBMCs or T cells enriched from blood (not recorded which). The sequence was obtained from a man under 40 who had recovered from COVID-19. This chain links TRBV7-9 with TRBJ1-5; D is perhaps TRBD1 (5 bases). The CDR3 here is CASSLTENQPQHF. Here the CDR3 DNA reads TGTGCCAGCAGCTTGACAGAAAATCAGCCCCAGCATTTT.